This entry lists 30 T cell receptor beta chains sequenced from one sample in a study of TIL therapy for anti-PD-1-resistant metastatic lung cancer (dated by TCRdb to the early 2020s). In the paper's terms, the time point label means: pre-treatment sample, taken before nivolumab and TIL therapy. TCR beta CDR3 regions were amplified from genomic DNA by bias-controlled multiplex PCR with the immunoSEQ v3 hsTCRB kit. As stored in TCRdb, this immuneACCESS dataset retains in-frame rearrangements with V and J assigned. A fraction of the clones does not appear; measured against another copy, unresolved V genes explain less than half of the discrepancy, and the remainder lacks a known reason. The sample profile shows tens of thousands of clones; about 70% of them were found once. Of the sample, roughly 6.1% falls within the top ten clones. Sequenced material: blood, taken at baseline. These receptors came from a person aged 25 to 85 with non-small cell lung cancer.

This chain joins TRBV15 and TRBJ2-1; D gene uncertain. Trimming cost V 7 bases and J 3 bases, with 13 bases left between them. The CDR3 loop spans 14 amino acids. Per germline, CDR1 LNHNV and CDR2 YYDKDF (reference sequence). In nucleotides, the CDR3 is TGTGCCACCACCAAGGACGGAATCTACAATGAGCAGTTCTTC. It translates to CATTKDGIYNEQFF.

The V gene is TRBV6-1, the J gene TRBJ1-4; TRBD1 is a possible D gene (6 bases). The CDR3 runs 16 residues. With 3 bases removed from V and 2 bases from J, the gap between germline ends came to 13 bases. Germline CDR1 reads MNHNS; CDR2 reads SASEGT. CDR3 amino acids: CASSERDRRTNEKLFF. The CDR3, as DNA: TGTGCCAGCAGTGAGAGAGACAGGAGGACTAATGAAAAACTGTTTTTT.

The chain links TRBV28 to TRBJ2-1; D call uncertain. This CDR3 region has 14 residues. Germline V lookup: CDR1 MDHEN, CDR2 SYDVKM. Trimming cost V 4 bases and J 5 bases, with 12 bases left between them. CDR3 in amino acids: CASSSPGEDNEQFF. The CDR3 coding sequence is TGTGCCAGCAGTTCCCCCGGCGAGGACAATGAGCAGTTCTTC.

This clone has just a few counts. This rearrangement joins TRBV10-3 to TRBJ2-7; 8 bases line up with TRBD2. With 6 bases clipped from V and 0 bases from J, the junction kept 13 bases outside the gene matches. The CDR3 is made up of 17 amino acids. Germline loops: CDR1 ENHRY, CDR2 SYGVKD. The CDR3 protein is CAISVGASGPSSYEQYF. CDR3 coding DNA: TGTGCCATCAGCGTGGGGGCTAGCGGGCCCAGCTCCTACGAGCAGTACTTC.

The chain links TRBV5-5 to TRBJ1-2, with TRBD1 matching over 10 bases. From germline, CDR1 is SGHKS and CDR2 YYEKEE (reference sequence). The junction had 5 bases not matched to a gene; V was cut back by 4 bases and J by 5 bases. The CDR3 totals 14 residues. The CDR3 region has the DNA TGTGCCAGCAGCGCCCGGGACAGGGGTTATGGCTACACCTTC. This codes for CASSARDRGYGYTF.

The chain carries TRBV25-1 and TRBJ2-3; the D gene is possibly TRBD2 (6 bases). Germline V gene sequence: CDR1 MGHDK, CDR2 SYGVNS. The V end lost 3 bases, the J end lost 11 bases, and 27 bases lay between the germline ends. This CDR3 spans 17 amino acids. The CDR3 reads CASSDPPYGRDPEGQYF. CDR3 bases: TGTGCCAGCAGTGATCCCCCATATGGACGGGACCCGGAGGGGCAGTATTTT.

Concerning this clone itself: Mismatch with germline at one junction end may stem from a read error. The V and J genes are TRBV4-3 and TRBJ2-3, with 10 positions matching TRBD2. Germline V CDR1 and CDR2: LGHNA, YSLEER. This CDR3 spans 15 amino acids. The CDR3 nucleotides read TGCGCCAGCAGCCACTCCGGGACTAGCGAGTTGTCGCAACATTTT. It encodes CASSHSGTSELSQHF.

Here the CDR3 DNA reads TGCGCCAGCAGCCAAGAGGGTCGGGGCAGCTCCTACGAGCAGTACTTC. As protein: CASSQEGRGSSYEQYF. V and J are TRBV4-3 and TRBJ2-7; possibly TRBD1 or TRBD2 for D (5 bases each). Germline values: CDR1 LGHNA, CDR2 YSLEER. V lost 0 bases, J lost 0 bases, and 12 bases lay in between. This CDR3 comprises 16 residues.

The chain is built from TRBV7-6 and TRBJ2-1; tentatively, D is TRBD2 (5 bases). CDR1 is SGHVS and CDR2 is FNYEAQ in the germline V gene. Trimming pared 5 bases from V and 3 bases from J, leaving 11 bases between. The CDR3 loop spans 14 amino acids. The CDR3 reads CASSITRGYNEQFF. DNA of the CDR3: TGTGCCAGCAGCATAACTCGGGGCTACAATGAGCAGTTCTTC.

The V call is TRBV9, the J call TRBJ2-3; D call uncertain. Germline CDR1 reads SGDLS; CDR2 reads YYNGEE. Deletions cut 4 bases from V and 2 bases from J, with 11 bases between. This CDR3 comprises 14 residues. The CDR3 is CASSPDTPTDTQYF. CDR3 in DNA: TGTGCCAGCAGCCCTGACACGCCCACAGATACGCAGTATTTT.

Notes on this clone: The CDR3 ends on some other residue instead of the conserved phenylalanine or tryptophan, so this is likely a read error. It is unclear where the CDR3 begins or ends on the DNA, so no DNA is shown, and the CDR3 is as TCRdb lists it. The chain is built from TRBV11-2 and TRBJ1-2. The CDR3 contains 11 residues when both ends are counted. From germline, CDR1 is SGHAT and CDR2 FQNNGV. The CDR3 sequence is CASSLAQDVCL.

The chain links TRBV28 to TRBJ2-5; 15 bases match TRBD2. CDR1 is MDHEN, CDR2 SYDVKM, per germline. V shed 5 bases and J 5 bases; nucleotides not matched to a gene: 6. The CDR3 is 16 residues long. This CDR3 is CASSPGLAGGIETQYF. The CDR3 DNA reads as TGTGCCAGCAGTCCGGGACTAGCGGGAGGCATTGAGACCCAGTACTTC.

This chain uses TRBV2 with TRBJ2-7; D is possibly TRBD1 or TRBD2 (5 bases each). The CDR3 contains 12 residues. Germline CDR1 and CDR2: SNHLY and FYNNEI. The V and J ends lost 10 bases and 1 base respectively, with 11 bases between them. For the CDR3, the DNA is TGTGCCACCAGGGACCGGTCCTACGAGCAGTACTTC. Translation gives CATRDRSYEQYF.

The gene calls are TRBV5-1 and TRBJ2-1; possibly TRBD1 for D (6 bases). V gave up 4 bases and J gave up 3 bases, with 14 bases separating them. The CDR3 extends over 15 amino acids. From germline, CDR1 is SGHRS and CDR2 YFSETQ. The CDR3 bases are TGCGCCAGCAGCCTCGGACAGAGCGACTACAATGAGCAGTTCTTC. Translated: CASSLGQSDYNEQFF.

V and J are TRBV5-1 and TRBJ1-1; maybe TRBD1 (5 bases). The germline CDR1 and CDR2 sequences are SGHRS and YFSETQ. V dropped 8 bases and J dropped 3 bases, with 17 bases sitting between them. CDR3 size: 14 residues. CDR3 sequence reads: CASGMGGLDTEAFF. The CDR3 bases are TGCGCCAGTGGAATGGGGGGGTTGGACACTGAAGCTTTCTTT.

The chain carries TRBV5-1 and TRBJ2-1; TRBD1 is a possible D gene (6 bases). CDR3 size: 12 residues. V lost 2 bases and J 12 bases, leaving 12 bases between the germline ends. Germline V gene data show CDR1 as SGHRS and CDR2 as YFSETQ. The CDR3 here is CASSFSGTLQFF. CDR3 nucleotide sequence: TGCGCCAGCAGCTTCTCCGGGACATTGCAGTTCTTC.

The V call is TRBV27, the J call TRBJ1-6, with 7 bases that match TRBD1. The J segment lost 10 bases and the V segment lost 6 bases, leaving 12 bases of the junction unmatched. This CDR3 is 15 amino acids long. Germline V gene sequence: CDR1 MNHEY, CDR2 SMNVEV (reference sequence). The CDR3 region has the DNA TGTGCCAGCAGCCCCCTCCCAGGGGGATGGTCACCCCTCCACTTT. Translation gives CASSPLPGGWSPLHF.

V usage is TRBV5-4 and J usage is TRBJ1-2; D may be TRBD1 (5 bases). Deletions cut 4 bases from V and 4 bases from J, with 17 bases between. The CDR3 consists of 15 residues. Germline lookup yields CDR1 SGHNT and CDR2 YYREEE (reference sequence). In DNA form, the CDR3 reads TGTGCCAGCAGCAATCCGGGGGAGGGGTTCTATGGCTACACCTTC. Its translation is CASSNPGEGFYGYTF. The full variable domain, rest sourced from reference TRBV5-4 and TRBJ1-2, is ETGVTQSPTHLIKTRGQQVTLRCSSQSGHNTVSWYQQALGQGPQFIFQYYREEENGRGNFPPRFSGLQFPNYSSELNVNALELDDSALYLCASSNPGEGFYGYTFGSGTRLTVV.

V usage is TRBV9 and J usage is TRBJ2-7; a weak D match, TRBD2 (7 bases). Germline lookup yields CDR1 SGDLS and CDR2 YYNGEE. V lost 0 bases and J 5 bases, leaving 15 bases between the germline ends. The CDR3 is 15 residues long. CDR3 DNA: TGTGCCAGCAGCGTAGAGGCGGGGGCGTTGGACGAGCAGTACTTC. Protein product: CASSVEAGALDEQYF.

This chain connects TRBV23-1 to TRBJ2-1; perhaps TRBD1 as D (5 bases). TRBV23-1 is classed as an ORF, of uncertain function. V lost 10 bases and J 7 bases, leaving 23 bases between the germline ends. This CDR3 is 15 amino acids long. The CDR3: CATPPAGSVGNEQFF. CDR3 DNA sequence: TGCGCCACCCCCCCAGCAGGGTCGGTCGGGAATGAGCAGTTCTTC.

The chain employs TRBV28 and TRBJ2-2; D not certain. The CDR3 covers 15 residues. Germline CDR1 reads MDHEN; CDR2 reads SYDVKM. V lost 4 bases and J lost 1, with 10 bases in between. The CDR3 bases are TGTGCCAGCAGTTATGGCGGAGTGAACACCGGGGAGCTGTTTTTT. Its translation is CASSYGGVNTGELFF.

This clone came up a few times. V usage is TRBV28 and J usage is TRBJ2-7; D may be TRBD2 (6 bases). Trimming cost V 5 bases and J 3 bases, with 17 bases left between them. The length of the CDR3 is 15 residues. Germline loops: CDR1 MDHEN, CDR2 SYDVKM. The CDR3 is CASSPGGTEFYEQYF. The CDR3 DNA is TGTGCCAGCAGTCCCGGCGGGACGGAATTCTACGAGCAGTACTTC.

This chain links TRBV28 with TRBJ2-3; D call uncertain. The CDR3 covers 14 residues. CDR1 and CDR2 (germline): MDHEN, SYDVKM. V was trimmed by 3 bases and J by 1 base, leaving 8 bases between them. The DNA for the CDR3 is TGTGCCAGCAGTTTTTCGAGCCGCACAGATACGCAGTATTTT. This encodes CASSFSSRTDTQYF.

The chain couples TRBV4-2 to TRBJ1-1; 11 nucleotides line up with TRBD1. Germline trimming cut 3 bases from V and 5 bases from J; bases unmatched to any gene: 8. Germline CDR1 is LGHNA and CDR2 is YNFKEQ. The CDR3 contains 16 residues. The CDR3 bases are TGTGCCAGCAGCCAGCACCCGGGACAGGGGGGAACTGAAGCTTTCTTT. Translating it yields CASSQHPGQGGTEAFF.

The CDR3 nucleotides are TGTGCCAGCAGTTACTCACAGGGGACCAATGAGCAGTTCTTC. Its translation is CASSYSQGTNEQFF. This chain uses TRBV6-5 with TRBJ2-1; 7 nucleotides line up with TRBD1. The CDR3 contains 14 residues. J was trimmed by 6 bases and V by 0 bases; bases with no gene match: 2. CDR1 is MNHEY and CDR2 is SVGAGI in the germline V gene.

This clone was observed once. V usage is TRBV18 and J usage is TRBJ2-5; no clear D. From germline, CDR1 is KGHSH and CDR2 LQKENI. Trimming removed 0 bases at V and 4 bases at J, with 6 bases between. The CDR3 spans 13 residues. The chain's CDR3 is CASSPPRSETQYF. The CDR3 DNA follows: TGTGCCAGCTCACCACCGAGATCAGAGACCCAGTACTTC.

This clone was observed a single time. The chain links TRBV5-1 to TRBJ1-6, with no clear D. Germline V lookup: CDR1 SGHRS, CDR2 YFSETQ. Trimming stripped 0 bases from V and 5 bases from J, with 15 bases between. CDR3 length: 17 residues. The CDR3 DNA sequence: TGCGCCAGCAGCTTGGCCTTAACGGGGAGAGATAATTCACCCCTCCACTTT. Protein sequence: CASSLALTGRDNSPLHF.

The chain combines TRBV7-3 with TRBJ2-2; D is possibly TRBD1 (5 bases). The CDR3 has 13 amino acids. The germline V gene has CDR1 SGHTA and CDR2 FQGTGA. V was shortened by 5 bases and J by 6 bases, with 10 bases between the two germline ends. The CDR3 is CASSRGAAGELFF. CDR3 nucleotides: TGTGCCAGCAGCCGTGGGGCTGCCGGGGAGCTGTTTTTT.

The rearrangement uses TRBV7-9 and TRBJ1-6; D is uncertain. CDR1 and CDR2 from the germline V gene are SEHNR and FQNEAQ (reference sequence). The CDR3 is 11 amino acids. Trimming stripped 6 bases from V and 7 bases from J, with 4 bases between. The CDR3 is CASSTNSPLHF. In nucleotides, the CDR3 is TGTGCCAGCAGTACAAATTCACCCCTCCACTTT.

This clone was recorded a few times. CDR3 sequence: CASSSLTMGNTEAFF. CDR3 nucleotide sequence: TGCGCCAGCAGCTCTCTGACCATGGGGAACACTGAAGCTTTCTTT. This rearrangement joins TRBV5-1 to TRBJ1-1; D is ambiguous. V lost 3 bases to trimming and J lost 1 base, with 13 bases between them. CDR1 SGHRS and CDR2 YFSETQ come from the germline V gene. The CDR3 is 15 residues long.